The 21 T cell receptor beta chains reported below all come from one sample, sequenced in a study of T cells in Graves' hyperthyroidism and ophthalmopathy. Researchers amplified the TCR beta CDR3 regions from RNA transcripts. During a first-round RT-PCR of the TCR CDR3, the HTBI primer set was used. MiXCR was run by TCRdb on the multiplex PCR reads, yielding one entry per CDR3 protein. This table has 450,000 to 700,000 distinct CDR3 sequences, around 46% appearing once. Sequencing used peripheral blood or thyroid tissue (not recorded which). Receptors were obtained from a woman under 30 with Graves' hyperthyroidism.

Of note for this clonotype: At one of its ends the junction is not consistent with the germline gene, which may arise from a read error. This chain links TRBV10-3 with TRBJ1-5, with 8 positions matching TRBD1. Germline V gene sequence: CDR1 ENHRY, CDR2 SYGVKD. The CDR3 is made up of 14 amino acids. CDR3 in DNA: TGTGCCGTCAGTAGGGACACAGGGGGGCAGCCCCAGCATTTT. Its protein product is CAVSRDTGGQPQHF.

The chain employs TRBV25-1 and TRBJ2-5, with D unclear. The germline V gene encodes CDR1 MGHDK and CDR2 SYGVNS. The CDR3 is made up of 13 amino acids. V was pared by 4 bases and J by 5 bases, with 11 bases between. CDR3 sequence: CASSASDVETQYF. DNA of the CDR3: TGTGCCAGCAGTGCTAGTGATGTTGAGACCCAGTACTTC.

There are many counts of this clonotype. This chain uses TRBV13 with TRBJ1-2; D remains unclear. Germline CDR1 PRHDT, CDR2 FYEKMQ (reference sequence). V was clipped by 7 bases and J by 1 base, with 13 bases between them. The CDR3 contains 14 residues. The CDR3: CASTLSGGNYGYTF. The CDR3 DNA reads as TGTGCCAGCACCCTTTCTGGCGGTAACTATGGCTACACCTTC. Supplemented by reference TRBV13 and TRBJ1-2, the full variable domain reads AAGVIQSPRHLIKEKRETATLKCYPIPRHDTVYWYQQGPGQDPQFLISFYEKMQSDKGSIPDRFSAQQFSDYHSELNMSSLELGDSALYFCASTLSGGNYGYTFGSGTRLTVV.

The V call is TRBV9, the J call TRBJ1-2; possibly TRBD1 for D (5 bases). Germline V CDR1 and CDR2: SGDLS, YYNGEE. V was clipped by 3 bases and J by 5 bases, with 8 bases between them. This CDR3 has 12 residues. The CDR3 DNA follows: TGTGCCAGCAGCGGAGACAGATATGGCTACACCTTC. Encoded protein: CASSGDRYGYTF.

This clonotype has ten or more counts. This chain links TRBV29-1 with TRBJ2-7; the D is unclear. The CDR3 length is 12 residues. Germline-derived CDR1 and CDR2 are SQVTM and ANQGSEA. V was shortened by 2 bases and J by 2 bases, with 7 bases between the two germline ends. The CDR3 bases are TGCAGCGTTGAAAGGTCCCCCTACGAGCAGTACTTC. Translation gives CSVERSPYEQYF.

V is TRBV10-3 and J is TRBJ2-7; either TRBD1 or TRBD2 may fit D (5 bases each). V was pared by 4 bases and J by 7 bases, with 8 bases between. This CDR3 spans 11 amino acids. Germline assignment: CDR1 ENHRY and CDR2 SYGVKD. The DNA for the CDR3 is TGTGCCATCAGTGTCGGGGCTGAGCAGTACTTC. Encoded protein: CAISVGAEQYF.

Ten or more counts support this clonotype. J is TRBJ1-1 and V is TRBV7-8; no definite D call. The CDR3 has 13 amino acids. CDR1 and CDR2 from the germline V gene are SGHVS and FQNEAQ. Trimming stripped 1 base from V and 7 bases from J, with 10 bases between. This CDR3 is CASSLGPTIEAFF. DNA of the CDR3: TGTGCCAGCAGCTTAGGCCCCACAATTGAAGCTTTCTTT.

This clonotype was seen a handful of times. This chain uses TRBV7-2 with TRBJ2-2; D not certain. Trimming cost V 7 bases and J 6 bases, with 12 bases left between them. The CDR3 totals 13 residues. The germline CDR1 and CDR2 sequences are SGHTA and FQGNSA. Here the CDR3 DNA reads TGTGCCAGCACCGAAGGGATTCCCGGGGAGCTGTTTTTT. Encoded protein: CASTEGIPGELFF.

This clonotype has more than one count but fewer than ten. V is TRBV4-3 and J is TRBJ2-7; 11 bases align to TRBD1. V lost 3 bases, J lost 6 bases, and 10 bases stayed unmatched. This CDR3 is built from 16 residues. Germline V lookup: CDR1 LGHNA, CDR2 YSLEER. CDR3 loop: CASSHGTLGQGGEQYF. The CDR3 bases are TGCGCCAGCAGCCATGGTACCCTGGGACAGGGGGGCGAGCAGTACTTC.

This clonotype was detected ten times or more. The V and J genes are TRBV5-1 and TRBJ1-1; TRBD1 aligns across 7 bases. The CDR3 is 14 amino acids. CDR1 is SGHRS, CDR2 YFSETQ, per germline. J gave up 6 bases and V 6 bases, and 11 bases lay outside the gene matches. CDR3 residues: CASTQTGSFAEAFF. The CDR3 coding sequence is TGCGCCAGCACACAGACAGGGAGTTTCGCTGAAGCTTTCTTT.

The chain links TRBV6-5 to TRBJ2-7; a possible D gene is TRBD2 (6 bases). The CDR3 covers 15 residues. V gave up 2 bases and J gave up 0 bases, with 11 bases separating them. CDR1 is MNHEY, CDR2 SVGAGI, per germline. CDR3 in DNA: TGTGCCAGCAGTTACCGAACCGGGAGCTCCTACGAGCAGTACTTC. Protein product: CASSYRTGSSYEQYF.

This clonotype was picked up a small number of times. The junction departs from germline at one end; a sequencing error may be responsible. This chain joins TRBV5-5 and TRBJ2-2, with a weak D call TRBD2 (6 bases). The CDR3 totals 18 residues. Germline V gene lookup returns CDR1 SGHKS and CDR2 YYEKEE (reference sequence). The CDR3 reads CASSQPGLLVGGTGELFF. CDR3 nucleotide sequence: TGCGCCAGCAGCCAACCGGGACTCCTAGTCGGCGGCACCGGGGAGCTGTTTTTT.

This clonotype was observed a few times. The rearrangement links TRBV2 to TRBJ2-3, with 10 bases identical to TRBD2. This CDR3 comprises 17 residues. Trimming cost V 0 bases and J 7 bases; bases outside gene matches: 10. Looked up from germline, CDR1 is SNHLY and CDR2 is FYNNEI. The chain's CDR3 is CASSEARASGSGYTQYF. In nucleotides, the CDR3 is TGTGCCAGCAGTGAAGCGAGGGCTAGCGGGAGTGGTTATACGCAGTATTTT. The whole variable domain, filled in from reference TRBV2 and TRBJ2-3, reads EPEVTQTPSHQVTQMGQEVILRCVPISNHLYFYWYRQILGQKVEFLVSFYNNEISEKSEIFDDQFSVERPDGSNFTLKIRSTKLEDSAMYFCASSEARASGSGYTQYFGPGTRLTVL.

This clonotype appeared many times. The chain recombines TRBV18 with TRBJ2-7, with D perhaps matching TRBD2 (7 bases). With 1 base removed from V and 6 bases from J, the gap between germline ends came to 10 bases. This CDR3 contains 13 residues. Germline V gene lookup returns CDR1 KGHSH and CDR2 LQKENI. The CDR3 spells CASSPHREGEQYF. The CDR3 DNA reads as TGTGCCAGCTCACCACACAGGGAGGGCGAGCAGTACTTC.

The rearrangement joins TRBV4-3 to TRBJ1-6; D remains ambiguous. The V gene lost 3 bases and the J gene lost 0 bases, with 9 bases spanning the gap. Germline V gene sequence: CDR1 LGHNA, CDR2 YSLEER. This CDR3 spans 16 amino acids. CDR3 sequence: CASSHPQSSYNSPLHF. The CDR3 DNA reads TGCGCCAGCAGCCATCCACAGAGCTCCTATAATTCACCCCTCCACTTT.

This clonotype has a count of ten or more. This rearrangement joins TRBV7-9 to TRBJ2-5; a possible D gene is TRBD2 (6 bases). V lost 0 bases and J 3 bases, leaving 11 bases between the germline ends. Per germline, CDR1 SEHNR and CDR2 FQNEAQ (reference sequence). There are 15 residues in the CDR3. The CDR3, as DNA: TGTGCCAGCAGCTTAGCGGAGGGTAGAAAAGAGACCCAGTACTTC. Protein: CASSLAEGRKETQYF.

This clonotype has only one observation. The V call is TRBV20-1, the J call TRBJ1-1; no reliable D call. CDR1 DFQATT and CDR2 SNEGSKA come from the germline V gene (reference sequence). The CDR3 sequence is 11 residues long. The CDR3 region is CSLFASTEAFF. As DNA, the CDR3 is TGCAGCTTATTTGCCAGCACTGAAGCTTTCTTT.

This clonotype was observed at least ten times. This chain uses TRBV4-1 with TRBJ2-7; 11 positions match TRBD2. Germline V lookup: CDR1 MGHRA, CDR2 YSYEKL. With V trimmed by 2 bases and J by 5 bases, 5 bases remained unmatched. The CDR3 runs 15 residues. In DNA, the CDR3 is TGCGCCAGCAGCCAAACTAGCGGGAGTAGGGACGAGCAGTACTTC. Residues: CASSQTSGSRDEQYF.

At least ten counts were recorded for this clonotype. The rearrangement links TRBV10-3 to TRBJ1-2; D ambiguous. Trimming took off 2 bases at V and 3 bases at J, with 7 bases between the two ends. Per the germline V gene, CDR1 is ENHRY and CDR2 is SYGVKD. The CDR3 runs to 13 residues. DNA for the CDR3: TGTGCCATCAGTGAGGACGGGCACTATGGCTACACCTTC. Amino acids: CAISEDGHYGYTF.

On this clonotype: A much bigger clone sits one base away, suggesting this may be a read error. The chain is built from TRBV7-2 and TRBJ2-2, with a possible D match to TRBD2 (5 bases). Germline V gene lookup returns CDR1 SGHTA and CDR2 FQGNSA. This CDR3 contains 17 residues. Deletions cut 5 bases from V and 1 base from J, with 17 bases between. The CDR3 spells CASSQDGGGRNTGELFF. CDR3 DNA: TGTGCCAGCAGCCAAGACGGTGGTGGGAGGAACACCGGGGAGCTGTTTTTT.

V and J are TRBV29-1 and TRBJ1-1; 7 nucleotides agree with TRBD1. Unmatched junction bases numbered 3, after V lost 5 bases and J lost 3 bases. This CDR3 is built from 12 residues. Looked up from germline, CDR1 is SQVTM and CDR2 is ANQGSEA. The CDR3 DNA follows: TGCAGCGTTAGACAGGGCGACACTGAAGCTTTCTTT. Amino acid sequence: CSVRQGDTEAFF.